One and the same sample provided the 17 T cell receptor beta chains below, sequenced in a study of cytomegalovirus exposure and HLA in healthy donors. The PCR made use of 60 Vbeta and 13 Jbeta primers. Generated by immunoSEQ multiplex PCR, the TCRdb table keeps only in-frame clones and is missing some. This sample has 80,000 to 100,000 clones, with approximately 69% found just once. Sequencing was performed on PBMCs. Receptors originate from a man aged 25 to 40 in good health and CMV-seropositive.

The chain links TRBV7-9 to TRBJ2-1, with 8 bases aligning to TRBD2. The CDR3 has 14 amino acids. Trimming took 10 bases from V and 6 from J; bases not matched to a gene: 11. CDR1 is SEHNR, CDR2 FQNEAQ, per germline (reference sequence). The CDR3 protein is CAIGGGRSINEQFF. The CDR3 nucleotides read TGTGCCATCGGGGGCGGGAGGTCAATCAATGAGCAGTTCTTC.

The chain couples TRBV7-9 to TRBJ1-1; 7 nucleotides agree with TRBD1. Germline trimming cut 7 bases from V and 0 bases from J; bases unmatched to any gene: 8. Per germline, CDR1 SEHNR and CDR2 FQNEAQ (reference sequence). The CDR3 loop spans 15 amino acids. CDR3 amino acids: CASILVGTVNTEAFF. CDR3 coding DNA: TGTGCCAGCATCCTGGTGGGGACAGTGAACACTGAAGCTTTCTTT. Based on the CDR3 plus reference TRBV7-9 and TRBJ1-1, the full variable domain is DTGVSQNPRHKITKRGQNVTFRCDPISEHNRLYWYRQTLGQGPEFLTYFQNEAQLEKSRLLSDRFSAERPKGSFSTLEIQRTEQGDSAMYLCASILVGTVNTEAFFGQGTRLTVV.

This clone was observed a few times. The V call is TRBV2, the J call TRBJ1-1, with D hard to call. The CDR3 loop spans 14 amino acids. The V end was cut by 6 bases, the J end by 0 bases, with 11 bases between. CDR1 and CDR2 from the germline V gene are SNHLY and FYNNEI. The CDR3 spells CASRGAEMNTEAFF. The CDR3 DNA is TGTGCCAGCAGAGGAGCAGAGATGAACACTGAAGCTTTCTTT.

The chain joins TRBV28 to TRBJ2-5; 10 bases match TRBD2. J gave up 3 bases and V 1 base, and 8 bases lay outside the gene matches. Germline-derived CDR1 and CDR2 are MDHEN and SYDVKM. The CDR3 contains 17 residues. CDR3 in DNA: TGTGCCAGCAGTTTATATTCTAGCGGGAGAGGGGAAGAGACCCAGTACTTC. This encodes CASSLYSSGRGEETQYF.

This chain links TRBV29-1 with TRBJ1-3; TRBD1 aligns across 7 bases. V shed 1 base and J 2 bases; nucleotides not matched to a gene: 2. Germline V gene sequence: CDR1 SQVTM, CDR2 ANQGSEA. The length of the CDR3 is 14 residues. For the CDR3, the DNA is TGCAGCGTTGAAGGGGGGACAGCTGGAAACACCATATATTTT. Translating it yields CSVEGGTAGNTIYF.

This clone appeared once. This chain links TRBV10-3 with TRBJ2-2, with a tentative D call TRBD2 (6 bases). The CDR3 consists of 14 residues. Germline loops: CDR1 ENHRY, CDR2 SYGVKD. The V and J ends lost 8 bases and 4 bases respectively, with 14 bases between them. CDR3 DNA sequence: TGTGCCATCGGCGGCGGGATGACCACCGGGGAGCTGTTTTTT. Translation: CAIGGGMTTGELFF.

This clone turned up a few times. Compared with germline, one end of the junction differs, possibly owing to a read error. The gene calls are TRBV7-7 and TRBJ2-7, with D unclear. This CDR3 has 14 amino acids. Germline V gene sequence: CDR1 SSHAT, CDR2 FNYEAQ (reference sequence). The CDR3 here is CASSLTFPPYEQYF. CDR3 nucleotides: TGTGCTAGCAGCTTAACATTTCCCCCTTACGAGCAGTACTTC.

This rearrangement joins TRBV7-9 to TRBJ2-7; D remains ambiguous. The CDR3 totals 14 residues. V was trimmed by 1 base and J by 1 base, leaving 8 bases between them. Germline CDR1 and CDR2: SEHNR and FQNEAQ (reference sequence). CDR3 nucleotide sequence: TGTGCCAGCAGCTTAGACCGAGCGTCCTACGAGCAGTACTTC. The encoded protein is CASSLDRASYEQYF.

Written as DNA, the CDR3 is TGTGCCAGCACCAGAGGGTCCAGTAATGAGCAGTTCTTC. This encodes CASTRGSSNEQFF. This chain connects TRBV6-1 to TRBJ2-1; possibly TRBD2 for D (5 bases). Trimming removed 7 bases at V and 7 bases at J, with 14 bases between. The CDR3 contains 13 residues. The germline V gene encodes CDR1 MNHNS and CDR2 SASEGT.

This clone occurred once. The genes are TRBV29-1 and TRBJ2-2; 10 bases agree with TRBD2. The germline gives CDR1 SQVTM, CDR2 ANQGSEA. CDR3 length: 17 residues. The V and J ends lost 5 bases and 4 bases, in that order; junction bases with no gene match: 13. The CDR3 DNA sequence: TGCAGCGTTCGGGGGGGGCTAGCGGGAGACCTCACCGGGGAGCTGTTTTTT. Translation gives CSVRGGLAGDLTGELFF.

The rearrangement links TRBV4-2 to TRBJ2-7; 10 positions agree with TRBD2. V dropped 0 bases and J dropped 2; count of bases not matched to a gene: 7. CDR1 is LGHNA and CDR2 is YNFKEQ in the germline V gene. The CDR3 sequence is 17 residues long. The CDR3 DNA is TGTGCCAGCAGCCAAGATAAGGGACTAGCGAATCCCTACGAGCAGTACTTC. It is translated as CASSQDKGLANPYEQYF.

The V call is TRBV6-5, the J call TRBJ2-7; TRBD2 aligns across 8 bases. V gave up 6 bases and J gave up 0 bases; unmatched junction bases: 7. The CDR3 totals 15 residues. CDR1 is MNHEY, CDR2 SVGAGI, per germline. CDR3 nucleotide sequence: TGTGCCAGCAGCCCGCCCAGCGGGGGCTCCTACGAGCAGTACTTC. It encodes CASSPPSGGSYEQYF.

The chain joins TRBV4-1 to TRBJ2-3, with D possibly being TRBD2 (6 bases). Trimming took off 1 base at V and 0 bases at J, with 11 bases between the two ends. Germline values: CDR1 MGHRA, CDR2 YSYEKL. This CDR3 contains 16 residues. The CDR3 here is CASSQGGDFSTDTQYF. The CDR3 DNA reads TGCGCCAGCAGCCAAGGAGGGGACTTTAGCACAGATACGCAGTATTTT.

The chain links TRBV4-2 to TRBJ2-7; D gene unclear. Germline V gene sequence: CDR1 LGHNA, CDR2 YNFKEQ. The CDR3 runs to 15 residues. Trimming cost V 0 bases and J 3 bases, with 12 bases left between them. The CDR3 DNA is TGTGCCAGCAGCCAAGAGAGAATGGCGGTCTACGAGCAGTACTTC. It encodes CASSQERMAVYEQYF.

J is TRBJ2-5 and V is TRBV7-7; 7 nucleotides agree with TRBD2. CDR1 and CDR2 (germline): SSHAT, FNYEAQ (reference sequence). V dropped 5 bases and J dropped 7; count of bases not matched to a gene: 10. The CDR3 loop spans 14 amino acids. The CDR3 coding sequence is TGTGCCAGCAGCACGGACTACGGGGAGGGGACCCAGTACTTC. The encoded protein is CASSTDYGEGTQYF.

The CDR3 DNA is TGTGCCAGCTCATCTTTAGCGGTGCTAGTGGAGGACACTGAAGCTTTCTTT. Its protein product is CASSSLAVLVEDTEAFF. V and J are TRBV18 and TRBJ1-1; no clear D. The V gene lost 5 bases and the J gene lost 3 bases, with 22 bases spanning the gap. CDR1 KGHSH and CDR2 LQKENI come from the germline V gene. The CDR3 covers 17 residues.

The gene calls are TRBV7-9 and TRBJ2-1, with 14 positions matching TRBD2. The germline V gene has CDR1 SEHNR and CDR2 FQNEAQ (reference sequence). The CDR3 is 19 residues long. After removal of 0 bases from V and 9 bases from J, the junction contained 13 bases not matched to a gene. This chain's CDR3 is CASSLAFGKTSGGASEQFF. CDR3 nucleotides: TGTGCCAGCAGCTTAGCCTTCGGAAAGACTAGCGGGGGGGCAAGTGAGCAGTTCTTC.